This T cell receptor beta chain was sequenced during a study of T cell responses to AZD1222 COVID-19 vaccine. Regarding the study as a whole: Variant regions that are unmutated are reportedly the target of nearly half of spike-specific TCRs. The number of AZD1222 recipients seropositive at baseline was only 6 or 7.

With respect to this clone: Its antigen is as yet unknown.

Germline V gene data show CDR1 as LNHDA and CDR2 as SQIVND (reference sequence). V gave up 3 bases and J gave up 0 bases; unmatched junction bases: 17. This CDR3 has 20 amino acids. Method: immunoSEQ multiplex PCR; TCRdb's copy keeps in-frame clones and lacks some. The table includes about 140,000 clones, about 90% detected once. This chain uses TRBV19 with TRBJ1-5; 7 nucleotides agree with TRBD1. This sample comprised peripheral blood, obtained 28 days after the second AZD1222 dose. This TCR came from an adult who received the AZD1222 COVID-19 vaccine. The DNA of the CDR3 is TGTGCCAGTAGTATGGGTCAGGGGGTCATATCGAGTTATAGCAATCAGCCCCAGCATTTT. Its protein product is CASSMGQGVISSYSNQPQHF.